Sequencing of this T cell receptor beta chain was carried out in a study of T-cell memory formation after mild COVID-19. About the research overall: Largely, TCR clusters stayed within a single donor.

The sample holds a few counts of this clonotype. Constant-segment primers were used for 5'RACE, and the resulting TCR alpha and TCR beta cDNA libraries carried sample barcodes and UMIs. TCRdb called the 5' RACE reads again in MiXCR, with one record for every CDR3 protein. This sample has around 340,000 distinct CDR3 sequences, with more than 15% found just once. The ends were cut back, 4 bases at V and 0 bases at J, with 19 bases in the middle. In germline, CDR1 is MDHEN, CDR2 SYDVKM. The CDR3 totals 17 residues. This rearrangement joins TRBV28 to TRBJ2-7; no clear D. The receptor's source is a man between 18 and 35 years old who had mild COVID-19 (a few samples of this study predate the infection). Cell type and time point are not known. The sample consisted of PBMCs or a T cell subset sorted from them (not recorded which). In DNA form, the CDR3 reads TGTGCCAGCAGTTCGCCCTCTTGGCAGGCAAGCTCCTACGAGCAGTACGTC. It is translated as CASSSPSWQASSYEQYV.